This TCR beta chain was captured in a study of blood T cell repertoires in COVID-19. Study background: Researchers got acute and convalescent COVID-19 samples from the United States, Italy and Spain. T cells, B-cell-depleted T cells, or PBMCs provided the cDNA or gDNA that served as material.

The CDR3 sequence is 16 residues long. With 3 bases clipped from V and 7 bases from J, the junction kept 12 bases outside the gene matches. Germline V gives CDR1 LGHNA, CDR2 YNFKEQ. The authors' processing: Reference gene primer amplification in the assay estimated nucleated cell counts. Sequencing was performed with immunoSEQ multiplex PCR; in TCRdb, only in-frame clones are kept and a portion is missing. V and J calls and clone size are those listed in that table; D and trimming were worked out from the DNA. The sample yields about 230,000 clones, around four fifths seen once. The sample comprised peripheral blood. The chain combines TRBV4-2 with TRBJ1-1; 9 bases match TRBD1. The sequence was obtained from a woman aged 65 to 85 with active or convalescent COVID-19. The CDR3 reads CASSQDLNRGQVEAFF. The CDR3 coding sequence is TGTGCCAGCAGCCAGGATTTAAACAGGGGGCAAGTTGAAGCTTTCTTT.